Detailed here is one T cell receptor (beta chain). Its specificity is unknown. These data belong to a study of early stage breast cancer tumors. Points from the study as a whole: Enriched TCRB sequences shared across patients were mostly commonly generated sequences.

Germline loops: CDR1 SGHDT, CDR2 YYEEEE. The CDR3 has 14 amino acids. V was shortened by 4 bases and J by 8 bases, with 15 bases between the two germline ends. The data were produced by immunoSEQ multiplex PCR, yet TCRdb's version contains in-frame clones alone and is incomplete. Counted here are tens of thousands of clones, around 70% occurring once; the ten biggest clones make up 33%. This clonotype originated in a person aged 45-60 years with breast cancer. Sequenced sample: blood. This chain uses TRBV5-6 with TRBJ1-4; perhaps TRBD1 as D (6 bases). CDR3 bases: TGTGCCAGCAGCCTGACAGGAGGGGAGGAAAAACTGTTTTTT. Protein product: CASSLTGGEEKLFF.